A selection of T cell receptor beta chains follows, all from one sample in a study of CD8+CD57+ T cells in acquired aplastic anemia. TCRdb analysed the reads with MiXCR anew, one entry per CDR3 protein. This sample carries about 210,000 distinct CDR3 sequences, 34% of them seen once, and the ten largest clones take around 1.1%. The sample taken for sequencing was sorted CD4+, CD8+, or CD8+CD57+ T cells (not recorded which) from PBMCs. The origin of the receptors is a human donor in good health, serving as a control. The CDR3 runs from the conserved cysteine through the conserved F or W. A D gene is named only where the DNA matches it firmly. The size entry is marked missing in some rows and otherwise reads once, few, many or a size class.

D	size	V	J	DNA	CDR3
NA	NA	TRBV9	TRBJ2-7	TGTGCCAGCAGCGTAGGCAGGGTAGAAGACGAGCAGTACTTC	CASSVGRVEDEQYF
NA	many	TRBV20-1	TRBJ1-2	TGCAGTGCTAGAATCCACACAGGGAACTATGGCTACACCTTC	CSARIHTGNYGYTF
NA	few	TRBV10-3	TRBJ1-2	TGTGCCACCTTAAACCAGGGGAGGAAAGGCTACACCTTC	CATLNQGRKGYTF
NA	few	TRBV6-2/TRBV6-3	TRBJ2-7	TGTGCCAGCAGTTACTCGTTGGGAGGCCAGGGCCAGTACTACGAGCAGTACTTC	CASSYSLGGQGQYYEQYF
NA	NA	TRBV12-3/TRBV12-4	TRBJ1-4	TGTGCCAGCAGTTTTTTTAATGTGGGACTGTTTTTT	CASSFFNVGLFF
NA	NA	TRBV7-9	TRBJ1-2	TGTGCCAGCAGCTCCGGGAGGGGGTATGGCTACACCTTC	CASSSGRGYGYTF
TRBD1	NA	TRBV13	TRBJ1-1	TGTGCCAGCAGCTCCCGACAGGGACTATCTGAAGCTTTCTTT	CASSSRQGLSEAFF
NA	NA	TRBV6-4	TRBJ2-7	TGTGCCAGCAGTAAACAGGTACACACCTACGAGCAGTACTTC	CASSKQVHTYEQYF
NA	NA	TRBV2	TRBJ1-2	TGTGCCAGCAGCTACAGGGTCTCTGATGGCTACACCTTC	CASSYRVSDGYTF
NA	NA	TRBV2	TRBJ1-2	TGTGCCAGCACCATTATATTAACGGGGTATGGCTGCACCTTC	CASTIILTGYGCTF
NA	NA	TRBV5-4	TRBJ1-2	TGTGCCAGCAGCTTTATTCTCGGGGGCTACACCTTC	CASSFILGGYTF
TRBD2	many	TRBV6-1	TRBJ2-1	TGTGCCAGCAGTGAGCGGGGGGGATTGTCAGAGCAGTTCTTC	CASSERGGLSEQFF
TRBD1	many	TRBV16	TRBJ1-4	TGTGCCAGCAGATACGGACAGGGTTCTAATGAAAAACTGTTTTTT	CASRYGQGSNEKLFF
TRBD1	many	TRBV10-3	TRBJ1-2	TGTGCCGTCACAGGGGGCAGTTCCAGCTATGGCTACACCTTC	CAVTGGSSSYGYTF
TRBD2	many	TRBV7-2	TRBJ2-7	TGTGCCAGCACCTACTTGGGAGGGAATTTTTACGAGCAGTACTTC	CASTYLGGNFYEQYF
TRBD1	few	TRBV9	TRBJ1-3	TGTGCCAGCAGCTCCCAGACAGGGGGCATAAGAAACACCATATATTTT	CASSSQTGGIRNTIYF
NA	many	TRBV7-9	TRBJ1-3	TGTGCCAGCAGCTTAGTCCCGGCAGCAGGAAACACCATATATTTT	CASSLVPAAGNTIYF
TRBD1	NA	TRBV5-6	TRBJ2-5	TGTGCCAGTGACAGGGGGGTTATAGGAGAGACCCAGTACTTC	CASDRGVIGETQYF
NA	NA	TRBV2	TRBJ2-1	TGTGCCATCCGCGGGGATGAGCAGTTCTTC	CAIRGDEQFF
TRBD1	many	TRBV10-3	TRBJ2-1	TGTGCCATCAGTATCGGGACAGACAATGAGCAGTTCTTC	CAISIGTDNEQFF
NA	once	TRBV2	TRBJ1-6	TGTGCCAGCAGCCTAGAGGTGGGTGATTCACCCCTCCACTTT	CASSLEVGDSPLHF
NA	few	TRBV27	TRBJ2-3	TGTGCCAGCAGTTTTGTCGGTGGTACGCAGTATTTT	CASSFVGGTQYF
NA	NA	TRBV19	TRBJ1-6	TGTGCCAGTAGTATCCCGACTCTAAATTCACCCCTCCACTTT	CASSIPTLNSPLHF
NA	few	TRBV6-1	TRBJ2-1	TGTGCCAGCAGAAGCCTAGCAGGTTTAACATATGAGCAGTTCTTC	CASRSLAGLTYEQFF
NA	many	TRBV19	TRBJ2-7	TGTGCCAGTAGTATAGGTCAGCCCTACGAGCAGTACTTC	CASSIGQPYEQYF
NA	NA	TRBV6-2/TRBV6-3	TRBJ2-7	TGTGCCAGCAGTTACTCAGTGGGAGTGATCTCGAAGCAGTACTTC	CASSYSVGVISKQYF
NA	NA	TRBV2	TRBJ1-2	TGTGCCAGCAGTGTTGCGGATTATGGCTACACCTTC	CASSVADYGYTF
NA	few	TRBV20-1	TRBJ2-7	TGCAGTGCTAGAGATCCCGGGGCAGGGAATTGGGACGAGCAGTACTTC	CSARDPGAGNWDEQYF
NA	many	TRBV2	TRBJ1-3	TGTGCCAGCAGCCGGTCGGGGGCTGGAAACACCATATATTTT	CASSRSGAGNTIYF
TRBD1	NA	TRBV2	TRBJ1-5	TGTGCCAGCAGTTTGATTACGGGACAGGGGGCCTTCGAGTGGCCCCAGCATTTT	CASSLITGQGAFEWPQHF
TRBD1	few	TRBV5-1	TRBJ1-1	TGCGCCAGCAGCTCCCGGGACAGGGGTATGAACACTGAAGCTTTCTTT	CASSSRDRGMNTEAFF
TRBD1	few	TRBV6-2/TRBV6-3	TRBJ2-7	TGTGCCAGCAGTAACAGTCTGACAGGGGGCGTCTCCTACGAGCAGTACTTC	CASSNSLTGGVSYEQYF
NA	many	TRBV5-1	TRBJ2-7	TGCGCCAGCAGAAATCCCGGGACAAACTACGAGCAGTACTTC	CASRNPGTNYEQYF
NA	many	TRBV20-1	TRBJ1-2	TGCAGTGCTAGAACGGATACAGGTCCTGGCTACACCTTC	CSARTDTGPGYTF
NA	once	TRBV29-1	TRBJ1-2	TGCCAAGGGGGGGGGCGAACAACGGGCTACACCTTC	CQGGGRTTGYTF
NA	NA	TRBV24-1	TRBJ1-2	TGTGCCACCAGTGTCCCTTTTAGAGTGGCTATATTCTTATGTGCTAGCTATGGCTACACCTTC	CATSVPFRVAIFLCASYGYTF
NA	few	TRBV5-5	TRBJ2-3	TGTGCCAGCAGCTTGACCCTAGAAGGGATAGATACGCAGTATTTT	CASSLTLEGIDTQYF